The next 21 T cell receptor beta chains were all read from a single sample in a study of OX40 agonist ivuxolimab in advanced cancers. The library was obtained by the immunoSEQ multiplex PCR assay. TCRdb provides this immuneACCESS table in a form limited to in-frame rearrangements. Some clones are lacking; in checked studies, under half of them reflect an unresolved V gene, and why the rest are absent is not known. The sample includes 35,000 to 45,000 clones, with around 84% observed a single time. The ten largest clones capture 21% of the sample. The sample was CD4+ or CD8+ T cells sorted from blood, taken in a trial of the OX40 agonist ivuxolimab. The receptors originated from an adult with an advanced solid tumor such as melanoma, head and neck, liver or kidney cancer.

The V call is TRBV5-4, the J call TRBJ1-6; D not resolved. Germline V lookup: CDR1 SGHNT, CDR2 YYREEE (reference sequence). V was clipped by 0 bases and J by 7 bases, with 11 bases between them. The CDR3 contains 15 residues. The CDR3 sequence is CASSLVTPGNSPLHF. The CDR3 nucleotides read TGTGCCAGCAGCTTGGTAACGCCGGGCAATTCACCCCTCCACTTT.

J is TRBJ1-1 and V is TRBV27, with D unclear. CDR1 is MNHEY and CDR2 is SMNVEV in the germline V gene (reference sequence). V was clipped by 9 bases and J by 5 bases, with 16 bases between them. The CDR3 sequence is 13 residues long. The CDR3 DNA follows: TGTGCCAGTCGCATATCGACACTAACTGAAGCTTTCTTT. Translating gives CASRISTLTEAFF.

This chain links TRBV19 with TRBJ2-6; possibly TRBD1 for D (5 bases). CDR3 length equals 15 residues. V lost 5 bases and J 3 bases, leaving 11 bases between the germline ends. Germline V gives CDR1 LNHDA, CDR2 SQIVND (reference sequence). CDR3 bases: TGTGCCAGTAGTCCGGCAGGGATTGGGGCCAACGTCCTGACTTTC. Amino acid sequence: CASSPAGIGANVLTF.

The chain joins TRBV29-1 to TRBJ2-1; D perhaps matches TRBD1 (5 bases). Germline loops: CDR1 SQVTM, CDR2 ANQGSEA. V lost 4 bases to trimming and J lost 8 bases, with 9 bases between them. CDR3 size: 11 residues. The CDR3 region has the DNA TGCAGCGTTGCACAGGTCGATGAGCAGTTCTTC. It codes for CSVAQVDEQFF.

The chain combines TRBV27 with TRBJ1-2, with TRBD1 matching 9 bases. J was trimmed by 9 bases and V by 5 bases; bases with no gene match: 7. The CDR3 loop spans 13 amino acids. CDR1 MNHEY and CDR2 SMNVEV come from the germline V gene (reference sequence). The CDR3 DNA follows: TGTGCCAGCAGTCCGCCGACAGGGGGTCGCTACACCTTC. It translates to CASSPPTGGRYTF.

This chain uses TRBV5-4 with TRBJ2-6, with D possibly TRBD1 on 5 matching bases. V was shortened by 4 bases and J by 0 bases, with 17 bases between the two germline ends. Per the germline V gene, CDR1 is SGHNT and CDR2 is YYREEE (reference sequence). This CDR3 is 18 amino acids long. The CDR3 region is CASSPLTENPSGANVLTF. CDR3 in DNA: TGTGCCAGCAGCCCCTTGACAGAAAACCCCTCTGGGGCCAACGTCCTGACTTTC.

V is TRBV6-5 and J is TRBJ2-5; 9 positions agree with TRBD2. The germline CDR1 and CDR2 sequences are MNHEY and SVGAGI. The CDR3 runs to 15 residues. J lost 2 bases, V lost 0 bases, and 1 base had no gene match. CDR3 DNA sequence: TGTGCCAGCAGTTACTCGAGCGGGGGGCAAGAGACCCAGTACTTC. Encoded protein: CASSYSSGGQETQYF.

The chain uses TRBV7-9 and TRBJ2-1; TRBD2 might be the D (7 bases). CDR3 size: 15 residues. Per germline, CDR1 SEHNR and CDR2 FQNEAQ (reference sequence). Between the trimmed V and J ends, which lost 1 base and 6 bases, there was a span of 13 bases. CDR3 sequence: CASSLEGGGTNEQFF. In DNA, the CDR3 is TGTGCCAGCAGCTTAGAGGGGGGAGGGACCAATGAGCAGTTCTTC.

This chain joins TRBV9 and TRBJ1-6; D unclear. Trimming shortened V by 2 bases and J by 4 bases, and 7 bases separated the two germline ends. The germline CDR1 and CDR2 sequences are SGDLS and YYNGEE. The CDR3 consists of 14 residues. CDR3 sequence reads: CASSVGLYNSPLHF. The CDR3 DNA reads as TGTGCCAGCAGCGTTGGTCTATATAATTCACCCCTCCACTTT.

This clone was recorded once. The J gene is TRBJ2-1, the V gene TRBV12-5; 8 nucleotides align to TRBD2. After removal of 7 bases from V and 3 bases from J, the junction contained 8 bases not matched to a gene. This CDR3 has 15 amino acids. The germline V gene encodes CDR1 LGHNT and CDR2 FRNRAP. CDR3 sequence: CASATGGEYYNEQFF. The DNA of the CDR3 is TGTGCTAGTGCCACCGGGGGGGAATACTACAATGAGCAGTTCTTC.

A single count supports this clone. The V and J genes are TRBV4-3 and TRBJ1-1; maybe TRBD1 (5 bases). Germline-derived CDR1 and CDR2 are LGHNA and YSLEER. Trimming shortened V by 2 bases and J by 1 base, and 8 bases separated the two germline ends. CDR3 length equals 14 residues. The CDR3 bases are TGCGCCAGCAGCCAACGAACAGGGAACACTGAAGCTTTCTTT. Protein sequence: CASSQRTGNTEAFF.

This sequence joins TRBV30 and TRBJ2-3; a possible D gene is TRBD1 (6 bases). The germline gives CDR1 GTSNPN, CDR2 SVGIG (reference sequence). The CDR3 contains 14 residues. Trimming shortened V by 1 base and J by 2 bases, and 10 bases separated the two germline ends. The CDR3 DNA follows: TGTGCCTGGAGTGAGGCAGGGGTCACAGATACGCAGTATTTT. It encodes CAWSEAGVTDTQYF.

In this sample, this clone turned up a few times. The chain links TRBV19 to TRBJ2-3, with 10 nucleotides matching TRBD2. Trimming took 7 bases from V and 0 from J; bases not matched to a gene: 7. CDR1 LNHDA and CDR2 SQIVND come from the germline V gene (reference sequence). There are 16 residues in the CDR3. The CDR3 DNA reads as TGTGCCAGTAACCCTAGCGGGGGAACGAGCACAGATACGCAGTATTTT. This gives the protein CASNPSGGTSTDTQYF. Full variable domain (remainder filled in from reference TRBV19 and TRBJ2-3): DGGITQSPKYLFRKEGQNVTLSCEQNLNHDAMYWYRQDPGQGLRLIYYSQIVNDFQKGDIAEGYSVSREKKESFPLTVTSAQKNPTAFYLCASNPSGGTSTDTQYFGPGTRLTVL.

V usage is TRBV11-2 and J usage is TRBJ2-3, with D perhaps assigned TRBD1 or TRBD2 (5 bases each). Trimming cost V 3 bases and J 2 bases, with 15 bases left between them. Germline V gene sequence: CDR1 SGHAT, CDR2 FQNNGV. CDR3 length equals 16 residues. CDR3 DNA: TGTGCCAGCAGCTTGGAACGGGGACCCCACACAGATACGCAGTATTTT. Encoded protein: CASSLERGPHTDTQYF.

V usage is TRBV6-1 and J usage is TRBJ1-1; weak D call: TRBD1 (6 bases). In germline, CDR1 is MNHNS, CDR2 SASEGT. The CDR3 covers 15 residues. Trimming shortened V by 6 bases and J by 1 base, and 15 bases separated the two germline ends. CDR3 amino acids: CASRLYGQSNTEAFF. The CDR3 DNA reads as TGTGCCAGCAGATTATATGGACAGTCGAACACTGAAGCTTTCTTT.

The V and J genes are TRBV27 and TRBJ1-1; no firm D call. The germline gives CDR1 MNHEY, CDR2 SMNVEV (reference sequence). The ends were cut back, 7 bases at V and 1 base at J, with 13 bases in the middle. The CDR3 spans 14 residues. CDR3 nucleotide sequence: TGTGCCAGCAACTTCCTGGGATCGAACACTGAAGCTTTCTTT. It yields the protein CASNFLGSNTEAFF.

The DNA of the CDR3 is TGCGCCAGCAGCCAAGACACGGGATCCTATGGCTACACCTTC. Translation gives CASSQDTGSYGYTF. J is TRBJ1-2 and V is TRBV4-3; D gene uncertain. Germline lookup yields CDR1 LGHNA and CDR2 YSLEER. This CDR3 region has 14 residues. V lost 0 bases, J lost 4 bases, and 9 bases lay in between.

This clone is categorized as medium-sized. The J gene is TRBJ1-2, the V gene TRBV29-1, with D maybe TRBD1 (5 bases). Germline lookup yields CDR1 SQVTM and CDR2 ANQGSEA. Trimming removed 3 bases at V and 7 bases at J, with 18 bases between. This CDR3 contains 14 residues. The CDR3 protein is CSVDQGWGRGGYTF. The CDR3 DNA follows: TGCAGCGTTGATCAGGGCTGGGGTAGGGGTGGCTACACCTTC.

The gene calls are TRBV25-1 and TRBJ1-1; 8 bases agree with TRBD1. The CDR3 sequence is 17 residues long. V lost 3 bases to trimming and J lost 1 base; unmatched junction nucleotides: 10. Germline V gene sequence: CDR1 MGHDK, CDR2 SYGVNS. The CDR3 DNA is TGTGCCAGCAGTGAGGTCTACCCCGGGACAGGGAACACTGAAGCTTTCTTT. It codes for CASSEVYPGTGNTEAFF.

This clone was observed a single time. CDR3 sequence: CASSYSRQGYTEAFF. The CDR3 DNA reads as TGTGCCAGCAGTTACTCGAGACAGGGCTACACTGAAGCTTTCTTT. The chain uses TRBV6-5 and TRBJ1-1; 7 bases align to TRBD1. CDR1 and CDR2 from the germline V gene are MNHEY and SVGAGI. There are 15 residues in the CDR3. J lost 3 bases, V lost 0 bases, and 4 bases had no gene match.

The table lists this clone with a count of one. The chain carries TRBV14 and TRBJ2-5; a weak D match, TRBD2 (5 bases). The CDR3 spans 15 residues. V was shortened by 4 bases and J by 1 base, with 13 bases between the two germline ends. The V gene's germline CDR1 is SGHDN and CDR2 FVKESK. CDR3: CASSPREKLQETQYF. In DNA, the CDR3 is TGTGCCAGCAGCCCAAGGGAGAAGCTCCAAGAGACCCAGTACTTC.